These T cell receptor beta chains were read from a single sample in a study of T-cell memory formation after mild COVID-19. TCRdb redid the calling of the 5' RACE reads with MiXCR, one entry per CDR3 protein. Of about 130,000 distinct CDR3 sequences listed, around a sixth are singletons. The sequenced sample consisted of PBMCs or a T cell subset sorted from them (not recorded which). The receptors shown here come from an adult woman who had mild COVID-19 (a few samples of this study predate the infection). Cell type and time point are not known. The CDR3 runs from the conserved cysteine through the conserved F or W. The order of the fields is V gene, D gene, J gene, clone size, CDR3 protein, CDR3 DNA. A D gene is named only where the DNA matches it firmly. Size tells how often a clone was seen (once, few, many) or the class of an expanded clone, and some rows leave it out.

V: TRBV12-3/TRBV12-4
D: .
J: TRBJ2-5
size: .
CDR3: CASSRDTKETQYF
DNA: TGTGCCAGCAGTCGGGACACCAAAGAGACCCAGTACTTC

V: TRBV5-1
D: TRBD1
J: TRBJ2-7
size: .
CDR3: CASSLEGTDYYEQYF
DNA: TGCGCCAGCAGCTTGGAGGGGACAGATTACTACGAGCAGTACTTC

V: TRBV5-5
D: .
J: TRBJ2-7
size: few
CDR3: CASSLAGTAYEQYF
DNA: TGTGCCAGCAGCTTGGCCGGGACGGCTTACGAGCAGTACTTC

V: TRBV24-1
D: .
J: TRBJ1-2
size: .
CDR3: CATSDPTGFYGYTF
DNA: TGTGCCACCAGTGACCCTACAGGATTCTATGGCTACACCTTC

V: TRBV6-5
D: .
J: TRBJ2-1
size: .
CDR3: CASRRRPPGDYNEQFF
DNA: TGTGCCAGCAGACGACGTCCTCCTGGGGATTACAATGAGCAGTTCTTC

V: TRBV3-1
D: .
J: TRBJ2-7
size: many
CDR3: CASSQDEAGREQYF
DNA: TGTGCCAGCAGCCAAGATGAAGCAGGGCGGGAGCAGTACTTC

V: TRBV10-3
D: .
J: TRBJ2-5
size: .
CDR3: CATGTDLQETQYF
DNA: TGTGCCACCGGGACGGATTTACAAGAGACCCAGTACTTC

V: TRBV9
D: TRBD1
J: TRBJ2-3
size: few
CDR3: CASSVAGQGTDTQYF
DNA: TGTGCCAGCAGCGTCGCGGGACAGGGGACAGATACGCAGTATTTT

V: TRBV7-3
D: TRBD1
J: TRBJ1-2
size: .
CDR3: CASSLGTGIVGGYTF
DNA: TGTGCCAGCAGCTTAGGGACAGGGATCGTGGGTGGCTACACCTTC

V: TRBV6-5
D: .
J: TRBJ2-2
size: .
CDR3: CASSLGPGGTNTGELFF
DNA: TGTGCCAGCAGTCTCGGTCCTGGGGGAACGAACACCGGGGAGCTGTTTTTT

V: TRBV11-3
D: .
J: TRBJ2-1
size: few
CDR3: CASSPNRNNEQFF
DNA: TGTGCCAGCAGTCCTAATAGGAACAATGAGCAGTTCTTC

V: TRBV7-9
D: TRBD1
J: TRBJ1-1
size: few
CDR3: CASRTQGAKWNTEAFF
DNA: TGTGCCAGCAGGACCCAGGGGGCGAAGTGGAACACTGAAGCTTTCTTT

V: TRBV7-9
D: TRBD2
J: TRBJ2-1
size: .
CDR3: CASRGTSGSSYNEQFF
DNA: TGTGCCAGCAGGGGGACTAGCGGTAGCTCCTACAATGAGCAGTTCTTC

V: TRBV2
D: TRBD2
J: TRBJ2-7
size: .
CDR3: CASSPTSHYEQYF
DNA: TGTGCCAGCAGTCCGACTAGCCACTACGAGCAGTACTTC

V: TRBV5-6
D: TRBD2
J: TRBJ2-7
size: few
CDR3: CASSLYTSGRYEQYF
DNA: TGTGCCAGCAGCTTGTATACTAGCGGGAGGTACGAGCAGTACTTC

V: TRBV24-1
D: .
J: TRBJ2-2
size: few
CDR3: CATSDPHRDTGELFF
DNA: TGTGCCACCAGTGACCCCCACAGGGACACCGGGGAGCTGTTTTTT

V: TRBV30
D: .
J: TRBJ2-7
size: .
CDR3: CAWSVLNEQYF
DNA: TGTGCCTGGAGTGTACTGAACGAGCAGTACTTC

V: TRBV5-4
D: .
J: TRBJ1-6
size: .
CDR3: CASSLKSPQGGRGSPLHF
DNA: TGTGCCAGCAGCCTCAAAAGTCCCCAGGGAGGCAGAGGGTCACCCCTCCACTTT

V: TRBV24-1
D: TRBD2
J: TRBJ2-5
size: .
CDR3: CATSDPGGRSLETQYF
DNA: TGTGCCACCAGTGATCCGGGCGGGAGGAGCTTAGAGACCCAGTACTTC

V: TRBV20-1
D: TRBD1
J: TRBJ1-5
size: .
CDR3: CSAVDRGTGQPQHF
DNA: TGCAGTGCTGTGGACAGGGGGACGGGACAGCCCCAGCATTTT

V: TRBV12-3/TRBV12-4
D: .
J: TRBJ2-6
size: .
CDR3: CASIPGDSGANVLTF
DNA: TGTGCCAGCATCCCCGGAGACTCTGGGGCCAACGTCCTGACTTTC

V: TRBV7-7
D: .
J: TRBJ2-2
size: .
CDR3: CASSPGYTPRGTGELFF
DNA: TGTGCTAGCAGCCCTGGCTACACCCCTCGGGGCACCGGGGAGCTGTTTTTT

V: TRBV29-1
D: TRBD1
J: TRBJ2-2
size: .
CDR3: CSVLNRGTGELFF
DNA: TGCAGCGTGCTTAACAGGGGAACCGGGGAGCTGTTTTTT

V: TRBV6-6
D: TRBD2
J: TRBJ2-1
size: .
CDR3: CASSPLRLAASYNEQFF
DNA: TGTGCCAGCAGTCCCCTCAGACTAGCGGCCTCCTACAATGAGCAGTTCTTC

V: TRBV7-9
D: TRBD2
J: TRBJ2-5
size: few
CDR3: CASCSPSGGEETQYF
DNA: TGTGCCAGCTGCTCCCCTAGCGGGGGGGAGGAGACCCAGTACTTC

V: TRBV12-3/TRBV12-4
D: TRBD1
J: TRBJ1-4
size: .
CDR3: CASSRQGTNEKLFF
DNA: TGTGCCAGCAGTAGACAGGGAACTAATGAAAAACTGTTTTTT

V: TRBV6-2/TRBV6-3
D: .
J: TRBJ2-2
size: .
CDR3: CASQPVTGELFF
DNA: TGTGCCAGCCAGCCGGTAACCGGGGAGCTGTTTTTT

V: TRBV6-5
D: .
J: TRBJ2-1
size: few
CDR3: CASSLRDISYNEQFF
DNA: TGTGCCAGCAGTCTCCGGGACATATCCTACAATGAGCAGTTCTTC

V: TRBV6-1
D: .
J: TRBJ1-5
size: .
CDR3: CASRTRQKNQPQHF
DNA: TGTGCCAGCAGAACAAGACAGAAAAATCAGCCCCAGCATTTT

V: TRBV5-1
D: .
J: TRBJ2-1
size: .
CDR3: CASSAGLISYNEQFF
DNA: TGCGCCAGCAGCGCGGGACTCATCTCCTACAATGAGCAGTTCTTC

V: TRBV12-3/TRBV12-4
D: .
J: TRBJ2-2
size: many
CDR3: CASSSGLYRLSSGELFF
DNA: TGTGCCAGCAGTAGTGGCCTTTACCGTCTATCCAGTGGGGAGCTGTTTTTT

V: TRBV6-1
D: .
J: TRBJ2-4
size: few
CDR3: CASSGPIRVAKNIQYF
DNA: TGTGCCAGCAGTGGACCCATCAGGGTAGCCAAAAACATTCAGTACTTC

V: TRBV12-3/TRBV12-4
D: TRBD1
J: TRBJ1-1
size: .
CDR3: CASSDRETEAFF
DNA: TGTGCCAGCAGTGACAGGGAAACTGAAGCTTTCTTT

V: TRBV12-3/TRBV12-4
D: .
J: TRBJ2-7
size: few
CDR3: CASSLGPEQYF
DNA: TGTGCCAGCAGTTTAGGACCGGAGCAGTACTTC

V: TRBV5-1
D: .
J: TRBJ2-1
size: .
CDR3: CASSLAGRSSSYNEQFF
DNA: TGCGCCAGCAGCTTGGCCGGGCGGTCCAGCTCCTACAATGAGCAGTTCTTC

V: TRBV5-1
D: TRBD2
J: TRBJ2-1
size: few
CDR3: CASSLGLAGQYNEQFF
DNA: TGCGCCAGCAGCTTGGGACTAGCGGGCCAATACAATGAGCAGTTCTTC

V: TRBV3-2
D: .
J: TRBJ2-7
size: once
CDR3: CASSQGSTGVYEQYF
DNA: TGTGCCAGCAGCCAAGGGTCCACCGGCGTCTACGAGCAGTACTTC

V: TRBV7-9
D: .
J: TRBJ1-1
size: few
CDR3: CASSLGGVNTEAFF
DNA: TGTGCCAGCAGCTTGGGGGGGGTGAACACTGAAGCTTTCTTT

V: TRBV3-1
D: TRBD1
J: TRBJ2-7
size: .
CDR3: CASSNPDRGAYEQYF
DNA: TGTGCCAGCAGCAACCCAGACAGGGGGGCCTACGAGCAGTACTTC

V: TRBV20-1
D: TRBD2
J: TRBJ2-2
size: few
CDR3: CSARELAGGMNTGELFF
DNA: TGCAGTGCTAGGGAATTAGCGGGGGGTATGAACACCGGGGAGCTGTTTTTT